The TCR beta chain under discussion was sequenced for a study of cytomegalovirus exposure and HLA in healthy donors. Use of 60 Vbeta and 13 Jbeta primers characterized the PCR. The protocol was immunoSEQ multiplex PCR, while the TCRdb copy is restricted to in-frame clones and leaves out a portion. The sample records 95,000 to 110,000 clones, under 85% being singletons. Study-wide results and limits: The classifier, whose performance was assessed in both the original and validation cohorts, reportedly diagnosed cytomegalovirus status with high specificity and sensitivity. Cytomegalovirus association was listed for 164 TCR beta chains.

About this clone itself: Its antigen is currently unknown.

The V and J ends lost 8 bases and 7 bases respectively, with 15 bases between them. Germline loops: CDR1 MNHNY, CDR2 SVGAGI (reference sequence). The CDR3 is 12 amino acids. The genes are TRBV6-6 and TRBJ2-7; maybe TRBD2 (6 bases). This clonotype was obtained from a man aged 45-65 years in good health and CMV-seropositive. The sequencing sample was made of PBMCs. In nucleotides, the CDR3 is TGTGCCAGCGTACGGGTGGGAGGTGAGCAGTACTTC. As protein: CASVRVGGEQYF.